This T cell receptor beta chain was sequenced in a study of T cell repertoires in cytomegalovirus infection. This clonotype was counted many times. TCRdb reprocessed the reads with MiXCR, giving one entry per CDR3 protein. The sample shows over 450,000 distinct CDR3 sequences, 11% of them seen only once. CDR3 length: 12 amino acids. Germline assignment: CDR1 SGHTA and CDR2 FQGNSA. V was pared by 5 bases and J by 4 bases, with 7 bases between. The source is a human donor in good health (CMV status not recorded). Some clones in this sample may be carry-over from other donors' samples. The J gene is TRBJ2-3, the V gene TRBV7-2; D might be TRBD1 or TRBD2, each matching 5 bases. The sequencing input was PBMCs. This chain's CDR3 is CASSPGPDTQYF. The CDR3 DNA is TGTGCCAGCAGCCCGGGGCCAGATACGCAGTATTTT.